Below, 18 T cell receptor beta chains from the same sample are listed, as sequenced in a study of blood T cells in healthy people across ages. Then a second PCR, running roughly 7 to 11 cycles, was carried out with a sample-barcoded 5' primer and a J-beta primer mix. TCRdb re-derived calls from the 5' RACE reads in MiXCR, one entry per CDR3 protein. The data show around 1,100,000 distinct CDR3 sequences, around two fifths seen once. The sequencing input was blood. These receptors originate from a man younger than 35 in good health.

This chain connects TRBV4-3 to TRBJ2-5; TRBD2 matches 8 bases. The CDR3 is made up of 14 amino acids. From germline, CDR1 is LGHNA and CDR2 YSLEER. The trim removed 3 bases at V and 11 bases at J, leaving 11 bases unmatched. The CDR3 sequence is CASSQTTGGNEQYF. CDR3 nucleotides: TGCGCCAGCAGCCAGACGACGGGGGGGAATGAGCAGTACTTC.

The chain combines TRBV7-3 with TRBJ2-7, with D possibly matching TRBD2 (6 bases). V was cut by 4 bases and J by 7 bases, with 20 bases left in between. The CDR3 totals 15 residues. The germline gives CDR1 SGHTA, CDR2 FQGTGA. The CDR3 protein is CASSYVAGSYNEQYF. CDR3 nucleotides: TGTGCCAGCAGCTACGTTGCGGGGTCTTACAATGAGCAGTACTTC.

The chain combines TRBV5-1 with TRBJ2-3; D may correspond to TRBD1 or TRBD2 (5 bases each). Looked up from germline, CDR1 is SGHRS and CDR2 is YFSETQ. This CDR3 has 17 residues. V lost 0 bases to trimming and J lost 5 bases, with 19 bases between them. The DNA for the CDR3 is TGCGCCAGCAGCTTGGACCCTGTGTGGGGGACCGTAGATACGCAGTATTTT. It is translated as CASSLDPVWGTVDTQYF. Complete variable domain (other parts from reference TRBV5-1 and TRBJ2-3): KAGVTQTPRYLIKTRGQQVTLSCSPISGHRSVSWYQQTPGQGLQFLFEYFSETQRNKGNFPGRFSGRQFSNSRSEMNVSTLELGDSALYLCASSLDPVWGTVDTQYFGPGTRLTVL.

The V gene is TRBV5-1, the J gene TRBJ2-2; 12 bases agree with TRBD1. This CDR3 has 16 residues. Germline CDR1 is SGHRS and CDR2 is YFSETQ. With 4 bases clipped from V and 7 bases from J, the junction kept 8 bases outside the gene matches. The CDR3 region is CASSPGTGGSIGELFF. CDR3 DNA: TGCGCCAGCAGCCCCGGGACAGGGGGCTCGATCGGGGAGCTGTTTTTT.

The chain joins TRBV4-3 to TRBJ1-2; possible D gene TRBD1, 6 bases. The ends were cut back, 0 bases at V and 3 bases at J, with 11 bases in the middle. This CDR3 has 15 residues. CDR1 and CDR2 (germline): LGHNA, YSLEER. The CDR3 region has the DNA TGCGCCAGCAGCCAAGATGCGGGGGCATACTATGGCTACACCTTC. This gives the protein CASSQDAGAYYGYTF.

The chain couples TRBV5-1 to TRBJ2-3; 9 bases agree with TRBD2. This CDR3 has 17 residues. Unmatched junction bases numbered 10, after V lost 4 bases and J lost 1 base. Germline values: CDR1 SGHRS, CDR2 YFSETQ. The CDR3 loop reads CASSPWTTSGRTDTQYF. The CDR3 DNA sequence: TGCGCCAGCAGCCCCTGGACGACTAGCGGACGCACAGATACGCAGTATTTT. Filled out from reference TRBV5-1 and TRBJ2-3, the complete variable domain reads KAGVTQTPRYLIKTRGQQVTLSCSPISGHRSVSWYQQTPGQGLQFLFEYFSETQRNKGNFPGRFSGRQFSNSRSEMNVSTLELGDSALYLCASSPWTTSGRTDTQYFGPGTRLTVL.

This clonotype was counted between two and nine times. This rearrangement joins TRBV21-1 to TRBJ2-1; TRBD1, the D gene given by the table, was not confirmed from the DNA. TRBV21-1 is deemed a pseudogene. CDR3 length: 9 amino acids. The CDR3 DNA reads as TGTGAGGGGGCATGGGCCCAGTTCTTC. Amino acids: CEGAWAQFF.

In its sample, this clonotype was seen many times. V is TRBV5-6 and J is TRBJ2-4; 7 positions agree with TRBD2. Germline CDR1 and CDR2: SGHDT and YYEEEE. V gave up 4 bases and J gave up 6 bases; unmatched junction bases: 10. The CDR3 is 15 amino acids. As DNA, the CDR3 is TGTGCCAGCAGCCCCTCGGGGAGGGTTGGAAACATTCAGTACTTC. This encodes CASSPSGRVGNIQYF.

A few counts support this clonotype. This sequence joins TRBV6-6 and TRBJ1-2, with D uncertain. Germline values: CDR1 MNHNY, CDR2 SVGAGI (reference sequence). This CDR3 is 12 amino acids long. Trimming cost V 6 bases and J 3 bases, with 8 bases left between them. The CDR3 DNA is TGTGCCAGCAGGTATTCAGACTATGGCTACACCTTC. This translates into CASRYSDYGYTF.

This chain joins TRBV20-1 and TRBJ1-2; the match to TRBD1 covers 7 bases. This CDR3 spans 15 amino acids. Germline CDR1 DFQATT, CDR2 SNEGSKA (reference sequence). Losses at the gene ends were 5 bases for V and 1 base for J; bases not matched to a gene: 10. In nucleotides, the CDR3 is TGCAGTGCTCGCAGGGCGGGACAGAGTAACTATGGCTACACCTTC. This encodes CSARRAGQSNYGYTF.

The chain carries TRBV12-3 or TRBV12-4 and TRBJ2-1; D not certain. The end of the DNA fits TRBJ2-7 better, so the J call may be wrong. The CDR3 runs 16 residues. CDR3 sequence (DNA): TGTGCCAGCAGTTCCCATGCACAGAGCTCCTACAATGAGCAGTACTTC. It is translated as CASSSHAQSSYNEQYF.

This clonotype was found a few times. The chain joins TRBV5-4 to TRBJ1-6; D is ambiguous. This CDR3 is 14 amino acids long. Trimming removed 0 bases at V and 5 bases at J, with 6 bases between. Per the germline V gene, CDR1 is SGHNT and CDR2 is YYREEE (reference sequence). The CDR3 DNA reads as TGTGCCAGCAGCTTGGATGGACATAATTCACCCCTCCACTTT. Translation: CASSLDGHNSPLHF.

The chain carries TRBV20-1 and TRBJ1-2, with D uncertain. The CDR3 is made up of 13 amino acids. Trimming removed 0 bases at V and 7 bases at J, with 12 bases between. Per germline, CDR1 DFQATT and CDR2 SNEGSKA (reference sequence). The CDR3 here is CSARDRVEGGYTF. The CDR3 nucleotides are TGCAGTGCTAGAGATAGGGTGGAGGGTGGCTACACCTTC.

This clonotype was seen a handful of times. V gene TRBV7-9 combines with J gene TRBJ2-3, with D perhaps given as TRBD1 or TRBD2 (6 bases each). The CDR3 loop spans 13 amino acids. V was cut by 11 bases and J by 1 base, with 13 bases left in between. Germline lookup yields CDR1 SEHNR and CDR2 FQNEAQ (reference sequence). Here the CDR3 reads CAQGGSGTDTQYF. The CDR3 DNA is TGTGCCCAAGGGGGGAGCGGCACAGATACGCAGTATTTT.

The CDR3 DNA reads as TGTGCCAGCATGGGCACTGAAGCTTTCTTT. Its translation: CASMGTEAFF. The chain is built from TRBV6-2 or TRBV6-3 and TRBJ1-1; D remains ambiguous. Deletions cut 7 bases from V and 4 bases from J, with 4 bases between. The CDR3 totals 10 residues. Germline V lookup: CDR1 MNHEY, CDR2 SVGEGT.

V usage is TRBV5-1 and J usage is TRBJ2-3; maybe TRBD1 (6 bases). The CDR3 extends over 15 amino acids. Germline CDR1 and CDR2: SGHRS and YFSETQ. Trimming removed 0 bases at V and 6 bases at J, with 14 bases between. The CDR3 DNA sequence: TGCGCCAGCAGCTTGGTTGGGGGCTGGCGGGATACGCAGTATTTT. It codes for CASSLVGGWRDTQYF. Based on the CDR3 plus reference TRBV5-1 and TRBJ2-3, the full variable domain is KAGVTQTPRYLIKTRGQQVTLSCSPISGHRSVSWYQQTPGQGLQFLFEYFSETQRNKGNFPGRFSGRQFSNSRSEMNVSTLELGDSALYLCASSLVGGWRDTQYFGPGTRLTVL.

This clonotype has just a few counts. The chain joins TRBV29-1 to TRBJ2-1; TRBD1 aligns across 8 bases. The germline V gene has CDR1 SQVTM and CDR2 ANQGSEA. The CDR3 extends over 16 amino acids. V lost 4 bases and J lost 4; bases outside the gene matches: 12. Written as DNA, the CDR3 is TGCAGCGTTGTATCTGGACAGGGTGTTTTTTACAATGAGCAGTTCTTC. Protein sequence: CSVVSGQGVFYNEQFF.

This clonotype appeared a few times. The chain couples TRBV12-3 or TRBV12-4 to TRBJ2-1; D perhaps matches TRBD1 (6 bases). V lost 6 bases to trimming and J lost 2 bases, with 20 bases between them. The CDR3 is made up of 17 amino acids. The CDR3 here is CASSDTNRAWAYNEQFF. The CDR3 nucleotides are TGTGCCAGCAGCGACACAAACAGGGCTTGGGCCTACAATGAGCAGTTCTTC.